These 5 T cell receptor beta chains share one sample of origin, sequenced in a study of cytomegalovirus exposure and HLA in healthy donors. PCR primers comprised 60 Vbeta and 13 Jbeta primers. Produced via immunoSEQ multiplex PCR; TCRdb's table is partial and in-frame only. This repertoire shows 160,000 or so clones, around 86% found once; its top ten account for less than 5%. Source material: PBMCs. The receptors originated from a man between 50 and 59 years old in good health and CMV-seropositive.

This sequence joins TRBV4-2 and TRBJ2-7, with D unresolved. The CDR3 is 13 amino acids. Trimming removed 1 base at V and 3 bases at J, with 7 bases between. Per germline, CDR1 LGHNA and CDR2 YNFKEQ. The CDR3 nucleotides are TGTGCCAGCAGCCAAGGTAACGGCTACGAGCAGTACTTC. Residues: CASSQGNGYEQYF.

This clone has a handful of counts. CDR3: CASILDPSGEETQYF. The CDR3 region has the DNA TGTGCCAGCATCCTCGACCCTAGCGGGGAAGAGACCCAGTACTTC. This sequence joins TRBV27 and TRBJ2-5; 9 bases match TRBD2. Germline CDR1 reads MNHEY; CDR2 reads SMNVEV (reference sequence). V was clipped by 7 bases and J by 3 bases; unmatched bases: 9. The CDR3 is made up of 15 amino acids.

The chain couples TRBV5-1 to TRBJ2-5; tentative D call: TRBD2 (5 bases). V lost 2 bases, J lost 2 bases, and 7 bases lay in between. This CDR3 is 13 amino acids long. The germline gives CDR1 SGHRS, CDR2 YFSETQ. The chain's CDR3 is CASSLRGQETQYF. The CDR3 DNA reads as TGCGCCAGCAGCTTAAGAGGGCAAGAGACCCAGTACTTC. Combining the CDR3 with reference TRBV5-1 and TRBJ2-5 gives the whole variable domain KAGVTQTPRYLIKTRGQQVTLSCSPISGHRSVSWYQQTPGQGLQFLFEYFSETQRNKGNFPGRFSGRQFSNSRSEMNVSTLELGDSALYLCASSLRGQETQYFGPGTRLLVL.

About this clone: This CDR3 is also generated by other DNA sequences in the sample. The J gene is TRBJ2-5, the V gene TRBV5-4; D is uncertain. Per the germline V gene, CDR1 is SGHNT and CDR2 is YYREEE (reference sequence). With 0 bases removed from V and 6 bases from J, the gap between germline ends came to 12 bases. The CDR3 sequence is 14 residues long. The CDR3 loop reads CASSLGASQKTQYF. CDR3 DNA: TGTGCCAGCAGCTTGGGGGCCTCACAAAAGACCCAGTACTTC.

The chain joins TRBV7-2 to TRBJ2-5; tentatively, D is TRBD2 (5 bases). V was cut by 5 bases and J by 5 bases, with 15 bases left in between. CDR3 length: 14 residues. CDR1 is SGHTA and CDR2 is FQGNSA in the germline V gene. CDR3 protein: CASSLPTNRETQYF. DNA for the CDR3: TGTGCCAGCAGCCTCCCGACTAATCGGGAGACCCAGTACTTC.